The rows below give T cell receptor beta chains drawn from one sample of a study of shared clonotypes between healthy human individuals. TCRdb's copy holds only in-frame clones and misses some; the assay was immunoSEQ multiplex PCR. The data show roughly 2 million clones, around 95% seen once. Material for sequencing was naive CD4+ T cells sorted from blood. All receptors come from a man between 18 and 35 years old in good health. The CDR3 runs from the conserved cysteine through the conserved F or W. Fields, in order: clone size, J gene, D gene, V gene, CDR3 DNA, CDR3 protein. The D gene is left open where the match is weak. Only some rows state a clone size, as once, few, many or a class for expanded clones.

. TRBJ1-2 TRBD1 TRBV10-3 TGTGCCATCAGCACCCCGACACAGGGGAACTATGGCTACACCTTC CAISTPTQGNYGYTF
few TRBJ1-2 . TRBV19 TGTGCCAGTAGTACCCAGAGGAGGGAATCCTATGGCTACACCTTC CASSTQRRESYGYTF
. TRBJ2-5 TRBD2 TRBV10-1 TGCGCCAGCTCCCGGACTAGCGGGGGAGAGACCCAGTACTTC CASSRTSGGETQYF
. TRBJ1-1 . TRBV21-1 TGTGCCAGCAGCAAAGAATGGGGTGGCACTGAAGCTTTCTTT CASSKEWGGTEAFF
. TRBJ2-5 . TRBV19 TGTGCCAGTAGTATAGGCATGGTTGCGGAGACCCAGTACTTC CASSIGMVAETQYF
. TRBJ1-3 TRBD1 TRBV30 TGTGCCTGGGACAGGGATAGTGGAAACACCATATATTTT CAWDRDSGNTIYF
. TRBJ1-1 . TRBV6-5 TGTGCCAGCAGTTTCGGACAGATGAACACTGAAGCTTTCTTT CASSFGQMNTEAFF
. TRBJ2-1 . TRBV7-2 TGTGCCAGCAGCTTAGTAATGGGGGAATTCAATGAGCAGTTCTTC CASSLVMGEFNEQFF
. TRBJ1-5 TRBD1 TRBV2 TGTGCCAGCAGGACAGGGCTGGGGCCCCAGCATTTT CASRTGLGPQHF
. TRBJ2-3 . TRBV4-1 TGCGCCAGCAGCCAACCAGCTAGCACAGATACGCAGTATTTT CASSQPASTDTQYF
. TRBJ2-2 . TRBV28 TGTGCCAGCAGCGAAGCGGGCCGCGCGAACACCGGGGAGCTGTTTTTT CASSEAGRANTGELFF
. TRBJ1-3 TRBD1 TRBV6-1 TGTGCCAGCAGGACAGGGGGCACTGGAAACACCATATATTTT CASRTGGTGNTIYF
. TRBJ1-2 . TRBV25-1 TGTGCCAGCAAACAGGGAGAGAACTATGGCTACACCTTC CASKQGENYGYTF
. TRBJ1-2 . TRBV6-1 TGTGCCAGCAGTCCGACTGGAAACTATGGCTACACCTTC CASSPTGNYGYTF
. TRBJ2-5 . TRBV4-3 TGCGCCAGCAGCCCCGGACAGAAACAAGAGACCCAGTACTTC CASSPGQKQETQYF
. TRBJ2-7 . TRBV5-6 TGTGCCAGCAGCTTAAGACTTCATGCCTACGAGCAGTACTTC CASSLRLHAYEQYF
. TRBJ1-2 TRBD1 TRBV2 TGTGCCAGCAGGACGACAGGGACCTATGGCTACACCTTC CASRTTGTYGYTF
. TRBJ1-2 TRBD1 TRBV18 TGTGCCAGCTCACCACCGGGACAGGCATACTATGGCTACACCTTC CASSPPGQAYYGYTF
. TRBJ2-7 . TRBV6-5 TGTGCCAGCAGTTACTCTGGCGGGATGTCCTACGAGCAGTACTTC CASSYSGGMSYEQYF
. TRBJ2-5 TRBD1 TRBV18 TGTGCCAGCGCCCGGGACAGGGCCCAGGAGACCCAGTACTTC CASARDRAQETQYF
. TRBJ1-4 . TRBV18 TGTGCCAGCTCACCCACTACAGGGACGGAGGGTAATGAAAAACTGTTTTTT CASSPTTGTEGNEKLFF
. TRBJ2-7 . TRBV4-1 TGCGCCAGCAGCCCCTCGGGTTTCACCATCTCCTACGAGCAGTACTTC CASSPSGFTISYEQYF
. TRBJ1-1 . TRBV5-6 TGTGCCAGCAGCTTGCATCACAGGCCCCTGAACACTGAAGCTTTCTTT CASSLHHRPLNTEAFF
. TRBJ1-3 . TRBV28 TGTGCCAGCAGCGACGGTTCAACAGCATACTCTGGAAACACCATATATTTT CASSDGSTAYSGNTIYF
. TRBJ2-3 . TRBV2 TGTGCCAGCAGCCTCGCGGGCACAGATACGCAGTATTTT CASSLAGTDTQYF
. TRBJ2-3 . TRBV7-2 TGTGCCAGCAGCTTAGCGCGAGATACGCAGTATTTT CASSLARDTQYF
once TRBJ2-7 TRBD1 TRBV10-3 TGTGCCATCAGTGAGTCGGGACAGGGTAGTAGCGAGCAGTACTTC CAISESGQGSSEQYF
. TRBJ1-2 TRBD1 TRBV10-3 TGTGCCATCAGTGAGTCTTTGGGACAGGGCCGCTATGGCTACACCTTC CAISESLGQGRYGYTF
. TRBJ2-6 . TRBV15 TGTGCCACCAGCAGAGATCAGGGGTCTGGGGCCAACGTCCTGACTTTC CATSRDQGSGANVLTF
. TRBJ1-5 . TRBV30 TGTGCCTGGAGCGCGGACGCTGATAGGCAGCATTTT CAWSADADRQHF
. TRBJ1-4 TRBD1 TRBV10-3 TGTGCCATCAGTGAGACCGAAGGACAGGGAGCAACTAATGAAAAACTGTTTTTT CAISETEGQGATNEKLFF
. TRBJ2-5 . TRBV28 TGTGCCAGCAGTTCCTCCGGGGGAACCCAGTACTTC CASSSSGGTQYF
. TRBJ2-4 TRBD2 TRBV30 TGTGCCTGGAGTGTCGGGAGGACCGAGGCCGAGTACTTC CAWSVGRTEAEYF
once TRBJ2-5 . TRBV19 TGTGCCAGTAGTCCCTGGGAACAGGGGGAGCGGGGGTCCCCCCGGGAGACCCAGTACTTC CASSPWEQGERGSPRETQYF
once TRBJ2-1 TRBD2 TRBV9 TGTGCCAGCAGCTTTGGGCTAGCGGAGTACAATGAGCAGTTCTTC CASSFGLAEYNEQFF
. TRBJ2-7 TRBD2 TRBV2 TGTGCCAGCAGTGAAAGCGGGAATGGGTACGAGCAGTACTTC CASSESGNGYEQYF
. TRBJ2-7 TRBD2 TRBV18 TGTGCCAGCTCCTTGGGAGGGGTAAGCCCCGAGCAGTACTTC CASSLGGVSPEQYF
. TRBJ2-7 . TRBV9 TGTGCCAGCAGCGTTAGAGGGGGGGGCCCCATAAGATCCTACGAGCAGTACTTC CASSVRGGGPIRSYEQYF
. TRBJ2-7 TRBD1 TRBV5-1 TGCGCCAGCAGCTCGACAGGGGGCGTCTACGAGCAGTACTTC CASSSTGGVYEQYF
. TRBJ1-2 TRBD1 TRBV6-5 TGTGCCAGCAGTTACTCGGGACAGGGGGCCCACTATGGCTACACCTTC CASSYSGQGAHYGYTF
. TRBJ2-7 . TRBV21-1 TGTGCCAGCAGGGGGGGGACCGGAGACGAGCAGTACTTC CASRGGTGDEQYF
. TRBJ2-7 . TRBV5-1 TGCGCCAGCAGCTTGGGTAGAGACTACGAGCAGTACTTC CASSLGRDYEQYF
. TRBJ2-7 . TRBV7-2 TGTGCCAGCAGCTTAGGAGGTAGCGCGTACGAGCAGTACTTC CASSLGGSAYEQYF
. TRBJ2-7 TRBD2 TRBV28 TGTGCCAGCAGTTCGACTAGCGGGGGGGCTTACGAGCAGTACTTC CASSSTSGGAYEQYF
. TRBJ2-7 . TRBV5-6 TGTGCCAGCAGCGCGGGCGAGGGTGGCACCTACGAGCAGTACTTC CASSAGEGGTYEQYF
once TRBJ1-6 TRBD1 TRBV7-9 TGTGCCAGCAGCAACCGACAGGGTAATAATTCACCCCTCCACTTT CASSNRQGNNSPLHF
. TRBJ2-7 . TRBV5-8 TGTGCCAGCAGCTTGTATGTGAAACAAGGCTCGAAGGCCTACGAGCAGTACTTC CASSLYVKQGSKAYEQYF
. TRBJ2-6 . TRBV2 TGTGCCAGCAGTGGGGAACTAATATCTGGGGCCAACGTCCTGACTTTC CASSGELISGANVLTF
. TRBJ1-1 . TRBV20-1 TGCAGTGCGGGACGGTACACTGAAGCTTTCTTT CSAGRYTEAFF
. TRBJ1-1 TRBD1 TRBV4-1 TGCGCCAGCAGCCAAGAAGGGGGCCTCATGAACACTGAAGCTTTCTTT CASSQEGGLMNTEAFF
. TRBJ2-1 . TRBV5-6 TGTGCCAGCAGCGCTGACTCCGGGGGCTCGAATGAGCAGTTCTTC CASSADSGGSNEQFF
. TRBJ1-5 . TRBV19 TGTGCCAGTGGTGAGAGGGGCGCGCCCCAGCATTTT CASGERGAPQHF
. TRBJ2-1 TRBD1 TRBV18 TGTGCCAGCTCCTTGGGACAGATAAACTCCTACAATGAGCAGTTCTTC CASSLGQINSYNEQFF
. TRBJ1-5 . TRBV21-1 TGTGCCAGCAGCTACAGGGCCGCTCAGCCCCAGCATTTT CASSYRAAQPQHF
once TRBJ1-1 . TRBV18 TGTGCCAGCTCACCAGACAGTCAGTACACTGAAGCTTTCTTT CASSPDSQYTEAFF